This TCR beta chain comes out of a study of control samples from healthy donors and cancer patients. The CDR3 runs to 17 residues. The germline CDR1 and CDR2 sequences are MNHNS and SASEGT. Trimming left V 0 bases short and J 1 base short, with 16 bases between. TCRdb's copy holds only in-frame clones and misses some; the assay was immunoSEQ multiplex PCR. The sample lists approximately 52,000 clones, 95% to 97% seen once, with approximately 1.1% in the top ten. The sample was blood. The sequence was obtained from a woman between 18 and 30 years old in good health. V is TRBV6-1 and J is TRBJ2-7, with no clear D. CDR3 sequence: CASSEAYEGLGSYEQYF. CDR3 sequence (DNA): TGTGCCAGCAGTGAAGCATACGAAGGGCTGGGATCCTACGAGCAGTACTTC.